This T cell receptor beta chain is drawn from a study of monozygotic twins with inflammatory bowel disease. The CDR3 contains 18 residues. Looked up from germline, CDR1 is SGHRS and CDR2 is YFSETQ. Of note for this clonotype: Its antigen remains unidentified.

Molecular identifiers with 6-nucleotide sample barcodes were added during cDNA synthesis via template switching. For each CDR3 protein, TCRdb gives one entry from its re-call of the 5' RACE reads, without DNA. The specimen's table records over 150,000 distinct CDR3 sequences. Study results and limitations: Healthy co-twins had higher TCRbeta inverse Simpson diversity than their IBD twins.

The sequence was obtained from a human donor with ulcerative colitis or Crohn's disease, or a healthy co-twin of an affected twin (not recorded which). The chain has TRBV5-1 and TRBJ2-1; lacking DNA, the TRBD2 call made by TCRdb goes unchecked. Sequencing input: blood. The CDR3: CASSLVGASGSVYNEQFF.